This is a list of T cell receptor beta chains from one sample in a study of T cell repertoires in cytomegalovirus infection. TCRdb re-derived calls from the reads in MiXCR, one entry per CDR3 protein. Counted here are fewer than 250,000 distinct CDR3 sequences, about 23% occurring once; the ten biggest clones make up 15% to 20%. Sequences were obtained from CD8+ T cells from PBMCs. All receptors come from a human donor in good health (CMV status not recorded). Some clones in this sample may be carry-over from other donors' samples. The CDR3 runs from the conserved cysteine through the conserved F or W. D genes are given only for firm matches. Size is stated for part of the rows, as once, few or many counts, or as a class when the clone is expanded.

size | D | J | V | DNA | CDR3
. | . | TRBJ1-1 | TRBV20-1 | TGCAGTGCTAGAGGCTTCGACAGGACGAACACTGAAGCTTTCTTT | CSARGFDRTNTEAFF
. | . | TRBJ1-1 | TRBV29-1 | TGCAGCGTGACAGGCGGGATGAACACTGAAGCTTTCTTT | CSVTGGMNTEAFF
. | . | TRBJ2-1 | TRBV7-9 | TGTGCCAGCAGCCCCGCCCGTAATGAGCAGTTCTTC | CASSPARNEQFF
. | . | TRBJ2-1 | TRBV4-1 | TGCGCCAGCAGCCAAGGTTTGGAGTATAATGAGCAGTTCTTC | CASSQGLEYNEQFF
. | . | TRBJ1-1 | TRBV29-1 | TGCAGCGTTGAAATTAACACTGAAGCTTTCTTT | CSVEINTEAFF
few | . | TRBJ2-7 | TRBV6-6 | TGTGCCAGCTGCGACAGTAACTACGAGCAGTACTTC | CASCDSNYEQYF
many | . | TRBJ2-1 | TRBV7-6 | TGTGCCAGCAGCTTAGTTACCGTCAAGTACAATGAGCAGTTCTTC | CASSLVTVKYNEQFF
few | TRBD1 | TRBJ2-1 | TRBV13 | TGTGCCAGCAGCGATACGACAGGGGGAGGGAATGAGCAGTTCTTC | CASSDTTGGGNEQFF
few | TRBD1 | TRBJ1-5 | TRBV28 | TGTGCCAGCAGTTTGACAGGGGATCGCAATCAGCCCCAGCATTTT | CASSLTGDRNQPQHF
. | TRBD1 | TRBJ2-3 | TRBV20-1 | TGCAGTGCTAGAGATCTGACAGGGCCTAGCACAGATACGCAGTATTTT | CSARDLTGPSTDTQYF
. | . | TRBJ1-1 | TRBV9 | TGTGCCAGCAGCGTGGCGGGGGCGGTCCTGAACACTGAAGCTTTCTTT | CASSVAGAVLNTEAFF
. | . | TRBJ2-1 | TRBV7-9 | TGTGCCAGCAGCTTAGGCCCGGCTGAGCAGTTCTTC | CASSLGPAEQFF
few | . | TRBJ1-1 | TRBV5-1 | TGCGCCAGCCGCCTCGGGGGGACGAACACTGAAGCTTTCTTT | CASRLGGTNTEAFF
few | TRBD1 | TRBJ1-4 | TRBV10-3 | TGTGCCATCAGTGAGTCGCGGGACAGGGCGGATGAAAAACTGTTTTTT | CAISESRDRADEKLFF
few | TRBD2 | TRBJ2-1 | TRBV29-1 | TGCAGCGTTGAGGGACTAGCGGGGGGACGCTCCTACAATGAGCAGTTCTTC | CSVEGLAGGRSYNEQFF
many | . | TRBJ1-2 | TRBV7-8 | TGTGCCAGCACCTCCGACGGGGCAATCTATGGCTACACCTTC | CASTSDGAIYGYTF
few | . | TRBJ2-7 | TRBV7-9 | TGTGCCAGCAGCTTATCCCAGGGTTCACCAACCTACGAGCAGTACTTC | CASSLSQGSPTYEQYF
. | . | TRBJ2-7 | TRBV7-9 | TGTGCCAGCAGCAATTCCGAGACAGGCTCCTACGAGCAGTACTTC | CASSNSETGSYEQYF
few | . | TRBJ1-5 | TRBV28 | TGTGCCAGCAGTCACTACAGCAATCAGCCCCAGCATTTT | CASSHYSNQPQHF
many | . | TRBJ2-4 | TRBV7-2 | TGTGCCAGCACTGGGTCCGAAAACATTCAGTACTTC | CASTGSENIQYF
many | . | TRBJ2-6 | TRBV4-1 | TGCGCCAGCAGCCAAGATCTAGGGGGGCGTTCTGGGGCCAACGTCCTGACTTTC | CASSQDLGGRSGANVLTF
few | TRBD2 | TRBJ2-5 | TRBV12-3/TRBV12-4 | TGTGCCAGCAGCCTGCGGTGGGAAGCGGGGGGGCCGGAGACCCAGTACTTC | CASSLRWEAGGPETQYF
few | . | TRBJ2-7 | TRBV7-9 | TGTGCCAGCAGCCCCATAGACTACGAGCAGTACTTC | CASSPIDYEQYF
. | . | TRBJ1-2 | TRBV29-1 | TGCAGCGTGTCCTTGAGGGACCTCTATGGCTACACCTTC | CSVSLRDLYGYTF
. | . | TRBJ2-5 | TRBV27 | TGTGCCAGCAGTTTTTGGAGGACGGGAGAGACCCAGTACTTC | CASSFWRTGETQYF
few | . | TRBJ2-3 | TRBV27 | TGTGCCATCAGGAAGGGTAACACAGATACGCAGTATTTT | CAIRKGNTDTQYF
many | . | TRBJ2-1 | TRBV7-6 | TGTGCCAGCAGGTGGGAGGCCGGCTCCTACAATGAGCAGTTCTTC | CASRWEAGSYNEQFF
few | . | TRBJ1-1 | TRBV6-8 | TGTGCCAGCAGTTGGGCAGACTACATGAACACTGAAGCTTTCTTT | CASSWADYMNTEAFF
many | . | TRBJ2-1 | TRBV12-3/TRBV12-4 | TGTGCCAGCAAAAATTTCGGGGGTGAGCAGTTCTTC | CASKNFGGEQFF
. | . | TRBJ2-6 | TRBV14 | TGTGCCAGCAGCCATCTATCCTCTGGGGCCAACGTCCTGACTTTC | CASSHLSSGANVLTF
few | . | TRBJ1-1 | TRBV28 | TGTGCCAGCAGTTTGTCTTACGACAACCCGAACACTGAAGCTTTCTTT | CASSLSYDNPNTEAFF
few | TRBD2 | TRBJ2-1 | TRBV7-9 | TGTGCCAGCAGCCCGGGACTAGACACAAACAATGAGCAGTTCTTC | CASSPGLDTNNEQFF
few | . | TRBJ2-2 | TRBV27 | TGTGCCAGCAGTTCAGATTACACCGGGGAGCTGTTTTTT | CASSSDYTGELFF
. | TRBD1 | TRBJ1-2 | TRBV28 | TGTGCCAGCAGTTTATTATCTGCATGGACAGGTCCAATGGGGGGCTACACCTTC | CASSLLSAWTGPMGGYTF
. | . | TRBJ2-7 | TRBV29-1 | TGCAGCGTTGAAGATATCGAGGACTACGAGCAGTACTTC | CSVEDIEDYEQYF
. | . | TRBJ1-3 | TRBV6-1 | TGTGCCAGCAGTGAGGTTCCCCACTCTGGAAACACCATATATTTT | CASSEVPHSGNTIYF
many | . | TRBJ2-2 | TRBV5-6 | TGTGCCAGCAGCGTCGTTGGGGTGGCCGGGGAGCTGTTTTTT | CASSVVGVAGELFF
many | . | TRBJ1-3 | TRBV7-6 | TGTGCCAGCAGCTTAACGGAACAGCACGGAAACACCATATATTTT | CASSLTEQHGNTIYF
many | . | TRBJ1-1 | TRBV19 | TGTGCCAGTAGTCCTACACTGGGCACTGAAGCTTTCTTT | CASSPTLGTEAFF
. | . | TRBJ2-1 | TRBV12-3/TRBV12-4 | TGTGCCAGCACCTTCGGACGGGACCTAGAGCAGTTCTTC | CASTFGRDLEQFF
. | . | TRBJ2-3 | TRBV9 | TGTGCCAGCAGCGTGGACCACGGGGATTCCCGCACAGATACGCAGTATTTT | CASSVDHGDSRTDTQYF
many | . | TRBJ1-4 | TRBV7-2 | TGTGCCAGCAGCTTAGTGTCAGGGATCACTAATGAAAAACTGTTTTTT | CASSLVSGITNEKLFF
. | TRBD1 | TRBJ2-5 | TRBV27 | TGTGCCAGCCGGACAGGGGGCGTCGAGACCCAGTACTTC | CASRTGGVETQYF
few | . | TRBJ2-1 | TRBV7-3 | TGTGCCAGCAGCTATGGGGGGGGCGAGGGTGAGCAGTTCTTC | CASSYGGGEGEQFF
many | . | TRBJ2-7 | TRBV12-3/TRBV12-4 | TGTGCCAGCAGTTGGGGGGTCTCCTACGAGCAGTACTTC | CASSWGVSYEQYF
many | . | TRBJ1-1 | TRBV4-1 | TGCGCCAGCAGCCAATCAGGGAACACTGAAGCTTTCTTT | CASSQSGNTEAFF
. | . | TRBJ2-7 | TRBV11-2 | TGTGCCAGCAGCTCGGGACTCCGCTACGAGCAGTACTTC | CASSSGLRYEQYF
. | TRBD1 | TRBJ1-2 | TRBV14 | TGTGCCAGCAGCCAAGATCGGGCGGGACAGCCCTATGGCTACACCTTC | CASSQDRAGQPYGYTF
. | TRBD1 | TRBJ2-5 | TRBV11-3 | TGTGCCAGCAGCCTTACCGGGACAGGGGTTCAAGAGACCCAGTACTTC | CASSLTGTGVQETQYF
few | . | TRBJ1-4 | TRBV7-2 | TGTGCCAGCAGCTTAGTTTTAGGGGATGAAAAACTGTTTTTT | CASSLVLGDEKLFF
few | TRBD1 | TRBJ2-1 | TRBV28 | TGTGCCAGCGACAGGGGATACAATGAGCAGTTCTTC | CASDRGYNEQFF
. | TRBD1 | TRBJ1-1 | TRBV14 | TGTGCCAGCAGCCAAGATCATCCTCGGGACAGTTTGAACACTGAAGCTTTCTTT | CASSQDHPRDSLNTEAFF
many | . | TRBJ1-1 | TRBV7-8 | TGTGCCAGCAGCTTAGAGGGTGGGCGAAGGACTGAAGCTTTCTTT | CASSLEGGRRTEAFF
few | TRBD1 | TRBJ1-3 | TRBV6-5 | TGTGCCAGCAGCTTGGGACAGGGCCGAAACACCATATATTTT | CASSLGQGRNTIYF